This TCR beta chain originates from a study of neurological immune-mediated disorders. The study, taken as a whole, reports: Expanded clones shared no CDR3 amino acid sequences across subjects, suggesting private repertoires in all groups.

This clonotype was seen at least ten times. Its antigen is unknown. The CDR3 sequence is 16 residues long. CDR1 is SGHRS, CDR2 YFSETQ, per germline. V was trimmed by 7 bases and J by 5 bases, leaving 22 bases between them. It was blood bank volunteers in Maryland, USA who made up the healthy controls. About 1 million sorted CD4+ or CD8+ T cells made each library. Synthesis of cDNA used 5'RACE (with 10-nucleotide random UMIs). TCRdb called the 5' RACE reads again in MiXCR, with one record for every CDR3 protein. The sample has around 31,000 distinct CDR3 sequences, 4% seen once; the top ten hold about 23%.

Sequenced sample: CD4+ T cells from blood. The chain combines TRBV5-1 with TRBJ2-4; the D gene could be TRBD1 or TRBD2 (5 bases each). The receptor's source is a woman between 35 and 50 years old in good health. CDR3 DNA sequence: TGCGCCAGCGCAACCACATTCCCGGGGCGCGAAAACATTCAGTACTTC. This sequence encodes CASATTFPGRENIQYF.